A single sample is the source of the 3 T cell receptor beta chains below, sequenced in a study of T cell repertoires in cytomegalovirus infection. Using its own MiXCR run on the reads, TCRdb lists one record per CDR3 protein. This sample has 630,000 or so distinct CDR3 sequences, with approximately 24% found just once. Sequencing used CD8+ T cells from PBMCs. The receptor source for this set is a human donor in good health (CMV status not recorded). Some clones in this sample may be carry-over from other donors' samples.

The chain has TRBV5-4 and TRBJ2-1; no clear D. Trimming left V 5 bases short and J 9 bases short, with 12 bases between. This CDR3 region has 12 residues. Germline V gene data show CDR1 as SGHNT and CDR2 as YYREEE (reference sequence). The CDR3 region is CASRRPDGEQFF. The CDR3 region has the DNA TGTGCCAGCAGGCGCCCCGACGGTGAGCAGTTCTTC.

V is TRBV29-1 and J is TRBJ2-3; no clear D gene. This CDR3 region has 13 residues. The V and J ends lost 3 bases and 3 bases respectively, with 10 bases between them. Germline V gives CDR1 SQVTM, CDR2 ANQGSEA. The CDR3 reads CSVDSTGTDTQYF. DNA of the CDR3: TGCAGCGTTGATTCGACCGGGACAGATACGCAGTATTTT.

This clonotype appeared a few times. This chain links TRBV6-4 with TRBJ1-5; weak D call: TRBD1 (5 bases). From germline, CDR1 is MRHNA and CDR2 SNTAGT. Trimming cost V 4 bases and J 4 bases, with 8 bases left between them. The CDR3 is 13 residues long. The CDR3 here is CASSGGLNQPQHF. The CDR3 region has the DNA TGTGCCAGCAGTGGGGGCTTAAATCAGCCCCAGCATTTT.